The rows below give T cell receptor beta chains drawn from one sample of a study of T cells expressing NK-cell markers. TCRdb reanalyzed the 5' RACE reads, giving one entry per CDR3 protein sequence and no DNA. This sample's clone table lists about 440,000 distinct CDR3 sequences. The sample taken for sequencing was blood T cells: a sorted CD56 or NKG2C T cell subset, CD4+ or CD8+ T cells, or bulk PBMC T cells (not recorded which). The source of these receptors is a woman between 18 and 69 years old in good health. CDR3s include the opening cysteine and the closing phenylalanine or tryptophan.

j_gene: TRBJ2-3
v_gene: TRBV29-1
CDR3aa: CSVEGRVLTDTQYF

j_gene: TRBJ2-1
v_gene: TRBV20-1
CDR3aa: CSAPTTEGYNEQFF

j_gene: TRBJ2-2
v_gene: TRBV4-3
CDR3aa: CASSQGLREGAGELFF

j_gene: TRBJ2-3
v_gene: TRBV24-1
CDR3aa: CATSDKGQGTDTQYF

j_gene: TRBJ2-7
v_gene: TRBV12-3/TRBV12-4
CDR3aa: CASSLARASGRGEQYF

j_gene: TRBJ2-1
v_gene: TRBV4-3
CDR3aa: CASSPLGGDEQFF

j_gene: TRBJ2-7
v_gene: TRBV20-1
CDR3aa: CSARGKGPYSYEQYF

j_gene: TRBJ1-6
v_gene: TRBV18
CDR3aa: CASSPGSAYNSPLHF

j_gene: TRBJ1-5
v_gene: TRBV6-2/TRBV6-3
CDR3aa: CASSYSFGGYQPQHF

j_gene: TRBJ2-3
v_gene: TRBV24-1
CDR3aa: CATSGDYNTDTQYF

j_gene: TRBJ1-2
v_gene: TRBV12-3/TRBV12-4
CDR3aa: CASSTGTEKTSF

j_gene: TRBJ2-5
v_gene: TRBV10-1
CDR3aa: CATRASGSGSETQYF

j_gene: TRBJ2-6
v_gene: TRBV6-1
CDR3aa: CASNPGPNPSSGANVLTF

j_gene: TRBJ2-1
v_gene: TRBV29-1
CDR3aa: CSVGGGQGYNEQFF

j_gene: TRBJ2-7
v_gene: TRBV6-2/TRBV6-3
CDR3aa: CASSPYPPTFHYEQYF

j_gene: TRBJ1-2
v_gene: TRBV4-3
CDR3aa: CASSPGTPLYGYTF

j_gene: TRBJ1-2
v_gene: TRBV12-3/TRBV12-4
CDR3aa: CASRSRGLPYGYTF

j_gene: TRBJ2-5
v_gene: TRBV5-1
CDR3aa: CASSSLQGAKETQYF

j_gene: TRBJ2-2
v_gene: TRBV12-3/TRBV12-4
CDR3aa: CASSFVGSGELFF

j_gene: TRBJ2-1
v_gene: TRBV27
CDR3aa: CASSLVAGGKNEQFF

j_gene: TRBJ2-7
v_gene: TRBV7-9
CDR3aa: CASSPRRVTRSSYEQYF

j_gene: TRBJ2-1
v_gene: TRBV7-2
CDR3aa: CASSLGAGLYNEQFF

j_gene: TRBJ2-5
v_gene: TRBV7-7
CDR3aa: CASGDWYQETQYF

j_gene: TRBJ2-1
v_gene: TRBV3-1
CDR3aa: CASSQLTSGNNEQFF

j_gene: TRBJ2-7
v_gene: TRBV20-1
CDR3aa: CSPGPTYEQYF

j_gene: TRBJ1-2
v_gene: TRBV2
CDR3aa: CASSDGGGGYGYTF

j_gene: TRBJ2-1
v_gene: TRBV7-2
CDR3aa: CASSSSGGARGEQFF

j_gene: TRBJ1-2
v_gene: TRBV4-3
CDR3aa: CASSQEESNYGYTF

j_gene: TRBJ2-7
v_gene: TRBV20-1
CDR3aa: CSARDLGEQYF

j_gene: TRBJ2-2
v_gene: TRBV5-1
CDR3aa: CASNRQGAITGELFF

j_gene: TRBJ2-3
v_gene: TRBV4-3
CDR3aa: CASSQRGGYTDTQYF

j_gene: TRBJ1-1
v_gene: TRBV4-3
CDR3aa: CASSQKYSGQNPLAFF

j_gene: TRBJ1-5
v_gene: TRBV7-9
CDR3aa: CASSLASGGDGQPQHF

j_gene: TRBJ1-3
v_gene: TRBV5-1
CDR3aa: CASSLMTGAGNTIYF

j_gene: TRBJ1-2
v_gene: TRBV7-2
CDR3aa: CASNARDRILYGYTF

j_gene: TRBJ2-1
v_gene: TRBV7-9
CDR3aa: CASTAGGYEQFF

j_gene: TRBJ1-1
v_gene: TRBV4-3
CDR3aa: CASSHEGALNTEAFF

j_gene: TRBJ2-5
v_gene: TRBV20-1
CDR3aa: CSASMRMVGETQYF

j_gene: TRBJ1-1
v_gene: TRBV29-1
CDR3aa: CSVLLVPENTEAFF

j_gene: TRBJ1-4
v_gene: TRBV20-1
CDR3aa: CSAKTGPNEKLFF

j_gene: TRBJ2-1
v_gene: TRBV12-3/TRBV12-4
CDR3aa: CASSHSTARYNEQFF

j_gene: TRBJ2-5
v_gene: TRBV30
CDR3aa: CAWSVVTGLQETQYF

j_gene: TRBJ1-1
v_gene: TRBV12-3/TRBV12-4
CDR3aa: CASSLGQGGNTEAFF

j_gene: TRBJ2-7
v_gene: TRBV19
CDR3aa: CASSMGGIKEQYF

j_gene: TRBJ2-7
v_gene: TRBV29-1
CDR3aa: CSGGSGTYEQYF

j_gene: TRBJ2-3
v_gene: TRBV20-1
CDR3aa: CSASFRGGYGTQYF

j_gene: TRBJ1-2
v_gene: TRBV6-5
CDR3aa: CASSYVSAGGNYGYTF

j_gene: TRBJ2-7
v_gene: TRBV7-3
CDR3aa: CASSPNPAGLTYEQYF

j_gene: TRBJ1-5
v_gene: TRBV5-1
CDR3aa: CASSSGNGNQPQHF

j_gene: TRBJ2-1
v_gene: TRBV25-1
CDR3aa: CASSRTGPRNEQFF

j_gene: TRBJ2-7
v_gene: TRBV19
CDR3aa: CASSQQGSLYEQYF

j_gene: TRBJ2-5
v_gene: TRBV7-2
CDR3aa: CASSPGLTGETQYF

j_gene: TRBJ1-1
v_gene: TRBV24-1
CDR3aa: CATTMTVNTEAFF

j_gene: TRBJ2-6
v_gene: TRBV12-3/TRBV12-4
CDR3aa: CASRPAKGGANVLTF